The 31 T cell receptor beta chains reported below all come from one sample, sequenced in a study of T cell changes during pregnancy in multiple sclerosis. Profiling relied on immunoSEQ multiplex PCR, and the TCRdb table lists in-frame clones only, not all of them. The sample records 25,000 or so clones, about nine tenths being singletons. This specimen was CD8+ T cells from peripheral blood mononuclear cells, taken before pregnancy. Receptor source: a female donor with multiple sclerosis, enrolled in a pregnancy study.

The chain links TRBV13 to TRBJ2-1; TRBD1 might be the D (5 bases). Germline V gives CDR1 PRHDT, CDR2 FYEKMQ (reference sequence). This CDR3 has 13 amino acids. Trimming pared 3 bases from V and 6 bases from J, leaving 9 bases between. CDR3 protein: CASSFEDSNEQFF. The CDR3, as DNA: TGTGCCAGCAGCTTCGAAGACAGCAATGAGCAGTTCTTC.

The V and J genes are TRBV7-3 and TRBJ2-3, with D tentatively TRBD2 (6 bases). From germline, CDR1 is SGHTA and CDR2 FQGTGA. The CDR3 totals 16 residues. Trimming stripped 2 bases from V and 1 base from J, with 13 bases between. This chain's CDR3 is CASSLSSSGGTDTQYF. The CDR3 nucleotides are TGTGCCAGCAGCTTATCAAGTAGCGGAGGCACAGATACGCAGTATTTT. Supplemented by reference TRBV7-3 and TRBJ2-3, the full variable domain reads GAGVSQTPSNKVTEKGKYVELRCDPISGHTALYWYRQSLGQGPEFLIYFQGTGAADDSGLPNDRFFAVRPEGSVSTLKIQRTERGDSAVYLCASSLSSSGGTDTQYFGPGTRLTVL.

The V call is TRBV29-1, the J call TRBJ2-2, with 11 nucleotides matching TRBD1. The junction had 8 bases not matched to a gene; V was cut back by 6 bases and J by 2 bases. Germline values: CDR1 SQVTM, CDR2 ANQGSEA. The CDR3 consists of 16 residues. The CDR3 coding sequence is TGCAGCGTCGCGGTCGGACAGGGGGCTAACACCGGGGAGCTGTTTTTT. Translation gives CSVAVGQGANTGELFF.

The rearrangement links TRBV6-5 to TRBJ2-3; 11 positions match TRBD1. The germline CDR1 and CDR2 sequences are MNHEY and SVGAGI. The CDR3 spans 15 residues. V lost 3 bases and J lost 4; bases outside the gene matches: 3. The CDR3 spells CASSYSGQGADTQYF. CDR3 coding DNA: TGTGCCAGCAGTTATTCGGGACAGGGGGCAGATACGCAGTATTTT.

The CDR3 coding sequence is TGCGCCAGCAGCCCGGGACTAGCCTTCAATGAGCAGTTCTTC. This gives the protein CASSPGLAFNEQFF. The genes are TRBV4-3 and TRBJ2-1, with 9 nucleotides matching TRBD2. CDR1 LGHNA and CDR2 YSLEER come from the germline V gene. V lost 4 bases, J lost 6 bases, and 4 bases stayed unmatched. The CDR3 extends over 14 amino acids.

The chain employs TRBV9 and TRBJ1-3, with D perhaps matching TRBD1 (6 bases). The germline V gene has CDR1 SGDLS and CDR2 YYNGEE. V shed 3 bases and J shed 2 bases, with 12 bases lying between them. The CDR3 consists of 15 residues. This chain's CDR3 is CASSALRGPGNTIYF. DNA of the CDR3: TGTGCCAGCAGCGCACTCAGGGGACCTGGAAACACCATATATTTT.

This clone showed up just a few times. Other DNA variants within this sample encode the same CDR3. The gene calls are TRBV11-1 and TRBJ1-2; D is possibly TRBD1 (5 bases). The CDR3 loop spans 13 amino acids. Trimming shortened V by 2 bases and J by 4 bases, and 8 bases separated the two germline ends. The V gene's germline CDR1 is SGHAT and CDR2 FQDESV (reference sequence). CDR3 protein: CASSLLGGYGYTF. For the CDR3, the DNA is TGTGCCAGCAGCTTATTGGGGGGCTATGGCTACACCTTC.

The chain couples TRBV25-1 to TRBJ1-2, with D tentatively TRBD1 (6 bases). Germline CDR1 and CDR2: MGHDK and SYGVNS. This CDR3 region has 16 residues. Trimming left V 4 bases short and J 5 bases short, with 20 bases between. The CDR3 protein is CASSGNRQDLQYGYTF. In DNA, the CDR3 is TGTGCCAGCAGTGGAAACAGACAGGACCTTCAATATGGCTACACCTTC.

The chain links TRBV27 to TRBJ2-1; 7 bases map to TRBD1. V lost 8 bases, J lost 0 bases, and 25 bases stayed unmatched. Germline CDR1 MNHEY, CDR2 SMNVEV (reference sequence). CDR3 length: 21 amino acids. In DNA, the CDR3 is TGTGCCAGCGCGGACAGGTTGACGGGACCTTCTATTTCAAGCTCCTACAATGAGCAGTTCTTC. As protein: CASADRLTGPSISSSYNEQFF.

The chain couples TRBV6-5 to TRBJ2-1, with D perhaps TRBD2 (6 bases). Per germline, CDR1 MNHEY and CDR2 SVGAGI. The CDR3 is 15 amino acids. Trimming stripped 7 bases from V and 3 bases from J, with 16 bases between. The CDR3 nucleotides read TGTGCCAGCATGGGAAGGAGGGGTGACTACAATGAGCAGTTCTTC. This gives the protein CASMGRRGDYNEQFF.

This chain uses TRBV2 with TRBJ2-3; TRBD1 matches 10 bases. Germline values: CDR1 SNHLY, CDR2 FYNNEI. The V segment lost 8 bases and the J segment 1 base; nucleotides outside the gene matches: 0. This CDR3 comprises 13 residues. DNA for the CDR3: TGTGCCAGCGGGACAGGGGGCACAGATACGCAGTATTTT. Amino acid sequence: CASGTGGTDTQYF.

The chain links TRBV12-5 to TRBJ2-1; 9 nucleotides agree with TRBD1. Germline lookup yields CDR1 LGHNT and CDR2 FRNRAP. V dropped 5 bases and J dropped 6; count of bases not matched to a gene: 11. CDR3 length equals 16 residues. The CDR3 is CASGNSSDRGGNEQFF. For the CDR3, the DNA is TGTGCTAGTGGTAACTCATCCGACAGGGGGGGCAATGAGCAGTTCTTC.

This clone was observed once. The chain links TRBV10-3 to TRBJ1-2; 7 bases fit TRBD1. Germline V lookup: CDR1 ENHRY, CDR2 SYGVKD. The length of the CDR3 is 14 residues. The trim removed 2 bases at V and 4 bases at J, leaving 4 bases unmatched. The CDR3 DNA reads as TGTGCCATCAGTGAGGCGACAGGGAGCTATGGCTACACCTTC. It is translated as CAISEATGSYGYTF.

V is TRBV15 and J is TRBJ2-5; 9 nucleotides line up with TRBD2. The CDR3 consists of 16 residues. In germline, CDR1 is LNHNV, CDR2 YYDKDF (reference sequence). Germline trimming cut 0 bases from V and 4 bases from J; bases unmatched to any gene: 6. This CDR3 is CATSREREGPRETQYF. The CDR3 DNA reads TGTGCCACCAGCAGAGAGCGGGAGGGCCCTCGAGAGACCCAGTACTTC.

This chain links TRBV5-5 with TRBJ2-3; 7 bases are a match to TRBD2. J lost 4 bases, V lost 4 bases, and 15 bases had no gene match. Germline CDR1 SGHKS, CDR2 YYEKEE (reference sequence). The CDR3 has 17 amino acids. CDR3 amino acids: CASSRSPLADVPDTQYF. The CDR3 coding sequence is TGTGCCAGCAGCCGATCCCCCCTAGCGGACGTTCCAGATACGCAGTATTTT.

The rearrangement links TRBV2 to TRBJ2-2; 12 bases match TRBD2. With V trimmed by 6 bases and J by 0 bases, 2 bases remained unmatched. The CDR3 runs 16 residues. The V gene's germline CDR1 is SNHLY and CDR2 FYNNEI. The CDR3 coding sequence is TGTGCCAGCAGAGGACTAGCGGGACCGAACACCGGGGAGCTGTTTTTT. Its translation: CASRGLAGPNTGELFF.

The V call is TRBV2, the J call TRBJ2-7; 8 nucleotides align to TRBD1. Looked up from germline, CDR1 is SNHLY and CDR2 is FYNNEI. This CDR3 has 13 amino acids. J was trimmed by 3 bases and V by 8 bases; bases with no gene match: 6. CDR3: CASGGGTGYEQYF. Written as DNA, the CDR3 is TGTGCCAGCGGGGGTGGGACAGGCTACGAGCAGTACTTC.

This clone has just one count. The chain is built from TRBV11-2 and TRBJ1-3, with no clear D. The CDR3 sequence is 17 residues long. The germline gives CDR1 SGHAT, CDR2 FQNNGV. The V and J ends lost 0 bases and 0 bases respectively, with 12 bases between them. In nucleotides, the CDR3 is TGTGCCAGCAGCTTAGATGAGGCGGCATACTCTGGAAACACCATATATTTT. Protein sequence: CASSLDEAAYSGNTIYF.

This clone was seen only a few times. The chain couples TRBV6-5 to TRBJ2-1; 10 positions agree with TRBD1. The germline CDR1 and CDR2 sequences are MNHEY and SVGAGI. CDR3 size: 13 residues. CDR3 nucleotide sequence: TGTGCTACCGGGGGACAGGGGTGGAATGAGCAGTTCTTC. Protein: CATGGQGWNEQFF.

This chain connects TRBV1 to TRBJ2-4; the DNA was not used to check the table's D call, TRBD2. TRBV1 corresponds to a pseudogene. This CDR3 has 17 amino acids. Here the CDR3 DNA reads TGCACCAGCAGCGCCGTCCACCCGGGGTACGCCAAAAACATTCAGTACTTC. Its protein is CTSSAVHPGYAKNIQYF.

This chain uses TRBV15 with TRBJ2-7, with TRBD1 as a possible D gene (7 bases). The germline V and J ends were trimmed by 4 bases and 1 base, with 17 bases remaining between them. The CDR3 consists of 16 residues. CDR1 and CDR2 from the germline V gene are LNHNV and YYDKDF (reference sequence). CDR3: CATSISRTGGSYEQYF. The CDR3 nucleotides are TGTGCCACCAGCATCAGTCGGACAGGAGGGTCCTACGAGCAGTACTTC.

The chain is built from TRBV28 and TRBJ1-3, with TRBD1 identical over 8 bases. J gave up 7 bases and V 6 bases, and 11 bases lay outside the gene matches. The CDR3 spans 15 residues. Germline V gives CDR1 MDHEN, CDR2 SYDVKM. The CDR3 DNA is TGTGCCAGCAGCTCGGGACAGGCTCTTTGGAACACCATATATTTT. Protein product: CASSSGQALWNTIYF. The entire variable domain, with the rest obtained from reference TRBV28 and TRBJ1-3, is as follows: DVKVTQSSRYLVKRTGEKVFLECVQDMDHENMFWYRQDPGLGLRLIYFSYDVKMKEKGDIPEGYSVSREKKERFSLILESASTNQTSMYLCASSSGQALWNTIYFGEGSWLTVV.

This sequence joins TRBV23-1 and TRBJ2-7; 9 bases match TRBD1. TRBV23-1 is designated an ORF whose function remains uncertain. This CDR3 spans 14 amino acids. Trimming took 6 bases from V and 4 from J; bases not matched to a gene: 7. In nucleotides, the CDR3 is TGCGCCAGCAGCCAACAGGGGGCTAGGTACGAGCAGTACTTC. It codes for CASSQQGARYEQYF.

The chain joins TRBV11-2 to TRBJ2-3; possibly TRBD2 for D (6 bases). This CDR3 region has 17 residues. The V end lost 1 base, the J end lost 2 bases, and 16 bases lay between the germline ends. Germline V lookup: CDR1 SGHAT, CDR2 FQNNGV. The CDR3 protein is CASSLGSQGLHTDTQYF. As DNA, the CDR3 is TGTGCCAGCAGCTTAGGGTCCCAGGGACTCCACACAGATACGCAGTATTTT. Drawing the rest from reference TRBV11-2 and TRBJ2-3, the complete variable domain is EAGVAQSPRYKIIEKRQSVAFWCNPISGHATLYWYQQILGQGPKLLIQFQNNGVVDDSQLPKDRFSAERLKGVDSTLKIQPAKLEDSAVYLCASSLGSQGLHTDTQYFGPGTRLTVL.

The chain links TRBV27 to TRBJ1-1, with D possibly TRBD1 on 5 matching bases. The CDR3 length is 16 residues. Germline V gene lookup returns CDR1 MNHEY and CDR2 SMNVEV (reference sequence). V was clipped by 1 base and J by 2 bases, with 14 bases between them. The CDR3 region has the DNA TGTGCCAGCAGTTTATGGGGGGGATCCGCTAACACTGAAGCTTTCTTT. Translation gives CASSLWGGSANTEAFF.

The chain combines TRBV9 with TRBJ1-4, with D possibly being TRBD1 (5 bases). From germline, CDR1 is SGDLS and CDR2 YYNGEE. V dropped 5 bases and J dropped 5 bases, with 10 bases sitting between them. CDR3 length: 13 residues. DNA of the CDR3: TGTGCCAGCAGTCAGGGAAAAAATGAAAAACTGTTTTTT. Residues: CASSQGKNEKLFF.

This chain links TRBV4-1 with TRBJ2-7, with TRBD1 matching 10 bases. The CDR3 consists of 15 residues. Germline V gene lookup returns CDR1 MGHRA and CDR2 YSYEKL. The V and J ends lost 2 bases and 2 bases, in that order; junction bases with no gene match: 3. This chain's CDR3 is CASSQPGQGTYEQYF. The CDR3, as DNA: TGCGCCAGCAGCCAACCGGGACAGGGGACCTACGAGCAGTACTTC.

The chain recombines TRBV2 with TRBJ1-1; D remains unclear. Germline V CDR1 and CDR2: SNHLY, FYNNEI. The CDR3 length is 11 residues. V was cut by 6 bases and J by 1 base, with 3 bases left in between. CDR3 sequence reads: CASRANTEAFF. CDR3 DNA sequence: TGTGCCAGCAGGGCGAACACTGAAGCTTTCTTT.

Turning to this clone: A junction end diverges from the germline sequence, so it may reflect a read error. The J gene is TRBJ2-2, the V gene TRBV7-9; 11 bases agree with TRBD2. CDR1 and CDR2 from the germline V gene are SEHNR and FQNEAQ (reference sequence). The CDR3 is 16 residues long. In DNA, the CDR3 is TGTGCCAGCAGCTCACCGACTAGCGGGAACGCCGGGGAGCTGTTTTTT. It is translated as CASSSPTSGNAGELFF.

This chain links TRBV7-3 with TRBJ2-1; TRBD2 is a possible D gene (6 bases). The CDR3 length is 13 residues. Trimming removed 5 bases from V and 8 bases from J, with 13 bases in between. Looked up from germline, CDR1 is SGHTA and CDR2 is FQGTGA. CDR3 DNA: TGTGCCAGCAGCAGGGGACTCGGGGATGAGCAGTTCTTC. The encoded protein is CASSRGLGDEQFF. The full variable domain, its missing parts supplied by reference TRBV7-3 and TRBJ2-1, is GAGVSQTPSNKVTEKGKYVELRCDPISGHTALYWYRQSLGQGPEFLIYFQGTGAADDSGLPNDRFFAVRPEGSVSTLKIQRTERGDSAVYLCASSRGLGDEQFFGPGTRLTVL.

CDR3 region: CASMGRAQETQYF. DNA for the CDR3: TGTGCCAGCATGGGGAGAGCCCAAGAGACCCAGTACTTC. The rearrangement joins TRBV6-1 to TRBJ2-5, with D tentatively TRBD2 (5 bases). Germline V gene sequence: CDR1 MNHNS, CDR2 SASEGT. V lost 7 bases, J lost 1 base, and 10 bases lay in between. The CDR3 is 13 amino acids.